The next 25 T cell receptor beta chains were all read from a single sample in a study of blood T cell repertoires in COVID-19 (dated by TCRdb to 2018 to 2021). The method was the immunoSEQ multiplex PCR assay. Imported from immuneACCESS, the table was reduced by TCRdb to in-frame sequences with V and J called. These copies leave out some clones; in studies compared against another copy, an unresolved V gene accounts for under half, and the cause of the remainder is not known. Present in this sample are a few hundred thousand clones, under 85% of which were seen just once. Jointly, the top ten make up less than 6% of the sample. Sequenced sample: PBMCs or T cells enriched from blood (not recorded which). Receptors originate from a woman aged 45-60 years who had recovered from COVID-19.

This rearrangement joins TRBV4-1 to TRBJ2-7, with D possibly TRBD1 on 6 matching bases. Germline values: CDR1 MGHRA, CDR2 YSYEKL. V was trimmed by 1 base and J by 6 bases, leaving 13 bases between them. This CDR3 has 14 amino acids. The CDR3 DNA reads TGCGCCAGCAGCCAAGTAACAGGGTCCCCCGAGCAGTACTTC. It encodes CASSQVTGSPEQYF.

V is TRBV4-3 and J is TRBJ2-1, with D possibly TRBD1 on 6 matching bases. This CDR3 is built from 13 residues. Germline loops: CDR1 LGHNA, CDR2 YSLEER. V was shortened by 3 bases and J by 10 bases, with 13 bases between the two germline ends. The CDR3 sequence is CASSQIPGQEQFF. The CDR3 DNA is TGCGCCAGCAGCCAGATCCCGGGACAAGAGCAGTTCTTC.

The chain combines TRBV27 with TRBJ2-4, with D unclear. The CDR3 covers 17 residues. Trimming stripped 0 bases from V and 0 bases from J, with 12 bases between. Germline V gene sequence: CDR1 MNHEY, CDR2 SMNVEV (reference sequence). This CDR3 is CASSLSSLTPAKNIQYF. Here the CDR3 DNA reads TGTGCCAGCAGTTTATCGTCCCTAACCCCAGCCAAAAACATTCAGTACTTC.

The chain is built from TRBV4-3 and TRBJ2-7; 10 nucleotides match TRBD1. V trimming: 0 bases; J trimming: 4 bases; junction bases outside the gene matches: 6. Germline-derived CDR1 and CDR2 are LGHNA and YSLEER. CDR3 length equals 16 residues. The CDR3 DNA follows: TGCGCCAGCAGCCAAGAACCGGGACAGGGGTTTTACGAGCAGTACTTC. It translates to CASSQEPGQGFYEQYF.

A few counts support this clone. The gene calls are TRBV14 and TRBJ1-1; 7 bases agree with TRBD1. There are 14 residues in the CDR3. Trimming took 3 bases from V and 5 from J; bases not matched to a gene: 6. Germline V gene data show CDR1 as SGHDN and CDR2 as FVKESK. The CDR3 protein is CASSHNRGRTEAFF. The CDR3, as DNA: TGTGCCAGCAGCCATAATAGGGGGCGGACTGAAGCTTTCTTT.

This clone was observed a few times. DNA of the CDR3: TGTGCCAGCAGCCAAGAAGAACCTAACCTAAACTATGGCTACACCTTC. Translation: CASSQEEPNLNYGYTF. V is TRBV4-2 and J is TRBJ1-2; D uncertain. V was trimmed by 0 bases and J by 2 bases, leaving 13 bases between them. The CDR3 covers 16 residues. Germline V gives CDR1 LGHNA, CDR2 YNFKEQ.

The rearrangement joins TRBV18 to TRBJ1-2, with D perhaps matching TRBD1 (6 bases). V lost 6 bases, J lost 4 bases, and 15 bases lay in between. Germline CDR1 reads KGHSH; CDR2 reads LQKENI. The CDR3 length is 14 residues. DNA of the CDR3: TGTGCCAGCTCTTCTACAGGGAACCCCTATGGCTACACCTTC. Protein sequence: CASSSTGNPYGYTF.

DNA of the CDR3: TGTGCCAGCAGACACTCCTTGGGACAGAATTCCGGGGAGCTGTTTTTT. This gives the protein CASRHSLGQNSGELFF. V and J are TRBV2 and TRBJ2-2; TRBD1 matches 7 bases. Per germline, CDR1 SNHLY and CDR2 FYNNEI. V trimming: 6 bases; J trimming: 6 bases; junction bases outside the gene matches: 13. This CDR3 spans 16 amino acids.

This clone was recorded once. The genes are TRBV5-1 and TRBJ2-3; 7 bases line up with TRBD2. Looked up from germline, CDR1 is SGHRS and CDR2 is YFSETQ. V dropped 1 base and J dropped 5; count of bases not matched to a gene: 10. The length of the CDR3 is 16 residues. The CDR3 spells CASSLRLGLVKDTQYF. CDR3 DNA sequence: TGCGCCAGCAGCTTGCGATTAGGACTAGTGAAAGATACGCAGTATTTT.

The chain joins TRBV7-6 to TRBJ1-5, with D perhaps matching TRBD1 (5 bases). V was shortened by 6 bases and J by 1 base, with 16 bases between the two germline ends. CDR1 and CDR2 (germline): SGHVS, FNYEAQ. The CDR3 consists of 16 residues. CDR3 nucleotide sequence: TGTGCCAGCAGTCCCTTTGCGGGACCCAGCAATCAGCCCCAGCATTTT. Its translation: CASSPFAGPSNQPQHF.

V usage is TRBV21-1 and J usage is TRBJ2-7; the table calls TRBD2, which could not be checked here. TRBV21-1 constitutes a pseudogene. This CDR3 has 16 residues. CDR3 in DNA: TGTGCCAGCAGCTCGCGACTAGCGGGAGTAACATACGAGCAGTACTTC. This codes for CASSSRLAGVTYEQYF.

A word on this clone: Different DNA sequences within this sample yield the same CDR3. This rearrangement joins TRBV7-9 to TRBJ1-5; weak D call: TRBD1 (6 bases). V was cut by 4 bases and J by 7 bases, with 8 bases left in between. Looked up from germline, CDR1 is SEHNR and CDR2 is FQNEAQ (reference sequence). CDR3 length equals 12 residues. CDR3 DNA sequence: TGTGCCAGCAGCTCAGGGGTCCAGCCCCAGCATTTT. Protein product: CASSSGVQPQHF.

The chain employs TRBV14 and TRBJ2-5; TRBD2 agrees at 7 bases. The J segment lost 4 bases and the V segment lost 6 bases, leaving 8 bases of the junction unmatched. The CDR3 contains 14 residues. Germline values: CDR1 SGHDN, CDR2 FVKESK. Here the CDR3 reads CASSPGTTLETQYF. The CDR3 coding sequence is TGTGCCAGCAGTCCAGGGACTACGCTAGAGACCCAGTACTTC.

This chain joins TRBV4-3 and TRBJ1-1; D ambiguous. The V and J ends lost 0 bases and 11 bases respectively, with 19 bases between them. Germline V lookup: CDR1 LGHNA, CDR2 YSLEER. This CDR3 is built from 15 residues. The CDR3 nucleotides are TGCGCCAGCAGCCAAGAACTGGCGGATCGCCAGTTGGCTTTCTTT. Its translation is CASSQELADRQLAFF.

This clone was picked up a small number of times. The chain uses TRBV9 and TRBJ1-4; D gene unclear. V shed 0 bases and J shed 2 bases, with 5 bases lying between them. CDR1 is SGDLS, CDR2 YYNGEE, per germline. The CDR3 has 14 amino acids. The CDR3 reads CASSVAGTNEKLFF. CDR3 coding DNA: TGTGCCAGCAGCGTAGCGGGGACTAATGAAAAACTGTTTTTT. The full variable domain, completed using reference TRBV9 and TRBJ1-4, is DSGVTQTPKHLITATGQRVTLRCSPRSGDLSVYWYQQSLDQGLQFLIQYYNGEERAKGNILERFSAQQFPDLHSELNLSSLELGDSALYFCASSVAGTNEKLFFGSGTQLSVL.

This chain uses TRBV19 with TRBJ2-2; TRBD1 aligns across 9 bases. Trimming at V came to 3 bases and at J to 5 bases, leaving 7 bases not matched to a gene. CDR1 and CDR2 from the germline V gene are LNHDA and SQIVND (reference sequence). The CDR3 length is 16 residues. The CDR3 bases are TGTGCCAGTAGTATTGGGACAGGGATGGGGACCGGGGAGCTGTTTTTT. Its protein is CASSIGTGMGTGELFF.

The chain combines TRBV6-2 or TRBV6-3 with TRBJ1-2, with unresolved D. The CDR3 extends over 17 amino acids. From germline, CDR1 is MNHEY and CDR2 SVGEGT. Trimming removed 0 bases at V and 2 bases at J, with 16 bases between. The CDR3 DNA follows: TGTGCCAGCAGTTACTCGACTCGGGGTGCAGTCAACTATGGCTACACCTTC. Translating gives CASSYSTRGAVNYGYTF.

V is TRBV21-1 and J is TRBJ1-6; the DNA was not compared with TRBD1, the D call given in the table. TRBV21-1 has pseudogene status. This CDR3 has 18 residues. In nucleotides, the CDR3 is TGTGCCAGCAGCAAAGAGGTGACTTTCCCCCACAGGGACTCACCCCTCCACTTT. Translated, it gives CASSKEVTFPHRDSPLHF.

This clone was counted a few times. V and J are TRBV5-4 and TRBJ1-6, with 7 bases aligning to TRBD1. The CDR3 runs to 14 residues. Germline CDR1 SGHNT, CDR2 YYREEE (reference sequence). Trimming took 4 bases from V and 4 from J; bases not matched to a gene: 2. The CDR3 DNA follows: TGTGCCAGCAGCACGGGACAGTATAATTCACCCCTCCACTTT. Translation: CASSTGQYNSPLHF. Full variable domain (rest looked up from reference TRBV5-4 and TRBJ1-6): ETGVTQSPTHLIKTRGQQVTLRCSSQSGHNTVSWYQQALGQGPQFIFQYYREEENGRGNFPPRFSGLQFPNYSSELNVNALELDDSALYLCASSTGQYNSPLHFGNGTRLTVT.

The chain recombines TRBV4-3 with TRBJ2-7; 9 bases map to TRBD1. The ends lost 2 bases at V and 1 base at J; junction bases unmatched: 12. This CDR3 is built from 18 residues. The germline V gene encodes CDR1 LGHNA and CDR2 YSLEER. In DNA form, the CDR3 reads TGCGCCAGCAGCCAACGCATCTCCGGGACAGGGCCTTCCTACGAGCAGTACTTC. Translating it yields CASSQRISGTGPSYEQYF.

The chain links TRBV12-3 or TRBV12-4 to TRBJ1-2; TRBD1 matches 9 bases. This CDR3 is 13 amino acids long. Unmatched junction bases numbered 6, after V lost 6 bases and J lost 7 bases. CDR3 sequence reads: CASRWGQGVGYTF. CDR3 sequence (DNA): TGTGCCAGCAGGTGGGGACAGGGAGTTGGCTACACCTTC.

This chain connects TRBV7-9 to TRBJ1-1, with TRBD1 matching over 8 bases. CDR1 is SEHNR and CDR2 is FQNEAQ in the germline V gene (reference sequence). This CDR3 comprises 18 residues. The junction had 15 bases not matched to a gene; V was cut back by 5 bases and J by 1 base. CDR3 sequence (DNA): TGTGCCAGCAGCCCCTACCCTGGGACAGGTCTTCCGAACACTGAAGCTTTCTTT. Its protein product is CASSPYPGTGLPNTEAFF.

This chain connects TRBV21-1 to TRBJ1-2; the table's D call of TRBD1 was not tested on the DNA. TRBV21-1 is annotated as a pseudogene. The CDR3 has 14 residues. This chain's CDR3 is CASSKTGVVYGYTF. Written as DNA, the CDR3 is TGTGCCAGCAGCAAGACAGGGGTGGTCTATGGCTACACCTTC.

The gene calls are TRBV2 and TRBJ2-7; maybe TRBD1 (6 bases). Between the trimmed V and J ends, which lost 5 bases and 7 bases, there was a span of 15 bases. The CDR3 has 13 residues. The germline gives CDR1 SNHLY, CDR2 FYNNEI. The CDR3 DNA sequence: TGTGCCAGCAGTCCAGGACAGTTGGATGAGCAGTACTTC. Protein sequence: CASSPGQLDEQYF.

The chain joins TRBV6-5 to TRBJ2-7; D perhaps matches TRBD2 (5 bases). Trimming took 6 bases from V and 5 from J, leaving 17 bases between them. Germline CDR1 reads MNHEY; CDR2 reads SVGAGI. The CDR3 extends over 14 amino acids. Here the CDR3 DNA reads TGTGCCAGCAGCCCCGGGGATTTTTGGGACGAGCAGTACTTC. Its translation: CASSPGDFWDEQYF.